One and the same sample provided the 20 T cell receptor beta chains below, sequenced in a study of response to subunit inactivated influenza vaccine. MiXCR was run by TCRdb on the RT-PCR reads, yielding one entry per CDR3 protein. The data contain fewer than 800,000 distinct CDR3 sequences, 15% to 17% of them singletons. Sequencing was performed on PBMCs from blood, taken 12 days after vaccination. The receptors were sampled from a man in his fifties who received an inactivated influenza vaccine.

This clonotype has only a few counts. The CDR3 bases are TGCAGCGTTGAACAGGGGGGCACAGATACGCAGTATTTT. This gives the protein CSVEQGGTDTQYF. The rearrangement joins TRBV29-1 to TRBJ2-3, with 7 bases lining up with TRBD1. CDR1 and CDR2 from the germline V gene are SQVTM and ANQGSEA. Losses at the gene ends were 2 bases for V and 1 base for J; bases not matched to a gene: 0. This CDR3 is built from 13 residues.

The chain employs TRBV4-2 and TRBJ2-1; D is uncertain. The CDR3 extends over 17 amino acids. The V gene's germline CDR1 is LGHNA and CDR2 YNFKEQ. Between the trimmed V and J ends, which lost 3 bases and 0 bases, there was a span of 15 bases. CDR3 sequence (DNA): TGTGCCAGCAGCCACCGCTATCTGACTGGCTCCTACAATGAGCAGTTCTTC. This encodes CASSHRYLTGSYNEQFF.

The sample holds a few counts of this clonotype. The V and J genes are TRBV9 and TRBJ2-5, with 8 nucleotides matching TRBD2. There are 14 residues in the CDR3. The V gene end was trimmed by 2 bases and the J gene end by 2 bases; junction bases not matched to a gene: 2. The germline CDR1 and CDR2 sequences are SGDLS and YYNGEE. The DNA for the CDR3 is TGTGCCAGCAGCGTTCGACTAGCGCAAGAGACCCAGTACTTC. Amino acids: CASSVRLAQETQYF.

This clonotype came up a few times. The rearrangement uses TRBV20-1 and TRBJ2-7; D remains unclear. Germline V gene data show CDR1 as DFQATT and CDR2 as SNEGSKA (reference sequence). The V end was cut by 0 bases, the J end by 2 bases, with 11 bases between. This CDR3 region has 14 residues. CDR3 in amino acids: CSARDSGSPYEQYF. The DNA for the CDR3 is TGCAGTGCTAGAGATAGTGGCAGCCCCTACGAGCAGTACTTC.

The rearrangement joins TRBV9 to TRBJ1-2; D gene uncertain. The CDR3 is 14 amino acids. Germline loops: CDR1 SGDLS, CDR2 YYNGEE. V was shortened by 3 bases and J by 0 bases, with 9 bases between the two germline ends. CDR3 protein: CASSEGFSNYGYTF. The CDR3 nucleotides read TGTGCCAGCAGCGAGGGCTTCTCTAACTATGGCTACACCTTC.

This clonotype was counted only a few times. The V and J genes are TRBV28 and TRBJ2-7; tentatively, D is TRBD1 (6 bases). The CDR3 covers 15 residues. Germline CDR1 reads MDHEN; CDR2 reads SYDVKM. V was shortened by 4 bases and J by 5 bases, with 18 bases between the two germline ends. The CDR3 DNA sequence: TGTGCCAGCAGTTCCGATCTTACCACAGGGAACGAGCAGTACTTC. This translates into CASSSDLTTGNEQYF.

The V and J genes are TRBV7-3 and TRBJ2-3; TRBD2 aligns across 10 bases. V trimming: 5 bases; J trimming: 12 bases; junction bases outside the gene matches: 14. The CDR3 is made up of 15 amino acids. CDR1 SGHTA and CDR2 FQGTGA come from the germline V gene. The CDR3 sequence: CASSAGGLAGEDQYF. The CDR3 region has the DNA TGTGCCAGCAGCGCCGGTGGGCTAGCGGGAGAGGATCAGTATTTT.

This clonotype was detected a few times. CDR3 region: CASSTGLAGVGKAYEQYF. CDR3 coding DNA: TGTGCCAGCAGCACTGGACTAGCGGGAGTGGGGAAGGCCTACGAGCAGTACTTC. This chain links TRBV6-1 with TRBJ2-7; 13 positions match TRBD2. The CDR3 is 18 amino acids. The trim removed 6 bases at V and 2 bases at J, leaving 13 bases unmatched. In germline, CDR1 is MNHNS, CDR2 SASEGT.

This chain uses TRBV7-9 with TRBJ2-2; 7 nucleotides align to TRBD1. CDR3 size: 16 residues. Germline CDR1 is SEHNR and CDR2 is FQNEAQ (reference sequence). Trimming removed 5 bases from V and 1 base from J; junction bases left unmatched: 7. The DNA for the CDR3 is TGTGCCAGCAGCCATAAAAACAGGGGGAACACCGGGGAGCTGTTTTTT. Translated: CASSHKNRGNTGELFF.

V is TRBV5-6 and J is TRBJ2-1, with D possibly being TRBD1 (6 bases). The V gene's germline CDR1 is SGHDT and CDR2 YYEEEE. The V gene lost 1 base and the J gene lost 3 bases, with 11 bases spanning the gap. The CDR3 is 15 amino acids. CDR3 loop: CASSLRQGYYNEQFF. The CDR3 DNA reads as TGTGCCAGCAGCTTGAGGCAGGGGTACTACAATGAGCAGTTCTTC.

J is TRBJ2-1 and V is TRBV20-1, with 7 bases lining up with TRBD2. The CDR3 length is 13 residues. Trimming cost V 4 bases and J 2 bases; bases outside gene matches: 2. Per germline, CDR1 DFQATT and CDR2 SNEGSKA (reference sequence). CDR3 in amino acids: CSATGLTYNEQFF. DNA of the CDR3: TGCAGTGCTACGGGACTAACCTACAATGAGCAGTTCTTC.

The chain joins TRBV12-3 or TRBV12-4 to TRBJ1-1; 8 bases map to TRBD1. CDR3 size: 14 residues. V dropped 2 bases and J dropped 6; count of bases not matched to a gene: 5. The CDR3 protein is CASSLRTGRAEAFF. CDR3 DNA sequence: TGTGCCAGCAGTTTAAGGACAGGGCGAGCTGAAGCTTTCTTT.

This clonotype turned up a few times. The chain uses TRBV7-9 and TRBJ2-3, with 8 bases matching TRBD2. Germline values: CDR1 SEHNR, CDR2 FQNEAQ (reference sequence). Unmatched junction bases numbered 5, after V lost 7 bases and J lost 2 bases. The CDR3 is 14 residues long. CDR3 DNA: TGTGCCAGCACCGGGGGGGTGATCACAGATACGCAGTATTTT. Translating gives CASTGGVITDTQYF.

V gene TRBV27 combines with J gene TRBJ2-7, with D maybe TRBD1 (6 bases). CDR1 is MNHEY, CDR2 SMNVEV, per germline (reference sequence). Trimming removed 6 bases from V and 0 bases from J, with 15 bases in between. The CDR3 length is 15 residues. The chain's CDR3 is CASRIGTGNSYEQYF. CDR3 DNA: TGTGCCAGCAGGATCGGCACAGGGAACTCCTACGAGCAGTACTTC.

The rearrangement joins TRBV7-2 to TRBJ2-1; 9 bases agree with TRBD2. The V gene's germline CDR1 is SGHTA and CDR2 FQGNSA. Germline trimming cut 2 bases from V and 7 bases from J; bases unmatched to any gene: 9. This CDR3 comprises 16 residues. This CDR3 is CASSLNAGGAANEQFF. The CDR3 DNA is TGTGCCAGCAGCTTAAATGCGGGAGGGGCCGCAAATGAGCAGTTCTTC.

CDR3 in DNA: TGTGCCAGCAGCTTAGTTTACGGGGGTTCGCAGTTCTTC. Its translation: CASSLVYGGSQFF. The chain joins TRBV7-9 to TRBJ2-1, with a tentative D call TRBD2 (6 bases). The V and J ends lost 1 base and 12 bases respectively, with 13 bases between them. Germline assignment: CDR1 SEHNR and CDR2 FQNEAQ (reference sequence). The length of the CDR3 is 13 residues.

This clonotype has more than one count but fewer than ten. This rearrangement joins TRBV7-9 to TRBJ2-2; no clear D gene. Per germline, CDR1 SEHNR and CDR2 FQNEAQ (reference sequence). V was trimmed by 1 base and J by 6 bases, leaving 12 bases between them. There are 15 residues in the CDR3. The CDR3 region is CASSLGTIRSGELFF. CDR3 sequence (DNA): TGTGCCAGCAGCTTAGGAACCATCAGGTCCGGGGAGCTGTTTTTT.

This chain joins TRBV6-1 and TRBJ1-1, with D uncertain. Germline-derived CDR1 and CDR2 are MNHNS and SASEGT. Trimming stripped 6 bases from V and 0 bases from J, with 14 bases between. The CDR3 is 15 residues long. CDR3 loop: CASSELSGLNTEAFF. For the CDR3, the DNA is TGTGCCAGCAGCGAGTTATCGGGGTTGAACACTGAAGCTTTCTTT.

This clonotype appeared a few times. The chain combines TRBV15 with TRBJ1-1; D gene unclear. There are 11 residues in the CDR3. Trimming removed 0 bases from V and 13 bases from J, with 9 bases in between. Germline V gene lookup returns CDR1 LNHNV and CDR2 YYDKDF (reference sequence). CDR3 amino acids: CATSRDRVDFF. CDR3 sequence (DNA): TGTGCCACCAGCAGAGATCGGGTTGATTTCTTT.

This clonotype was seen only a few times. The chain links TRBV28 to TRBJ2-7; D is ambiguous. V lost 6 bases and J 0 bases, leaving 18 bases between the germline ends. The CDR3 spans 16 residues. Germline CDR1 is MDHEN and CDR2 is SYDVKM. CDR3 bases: TGTGCCAGCAGCCCTACCCTAGGGATCCTCTCCTACGAGCAGTACTTC. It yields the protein CASSPTLGILSYEQYF.